This TCR beta chain emerged from a study of cytotoxic CD8 clonotypes in ibrutinib-treated CLL. Depth targeted 1 in 200,000 to 1 in 1 million T cells, averaging approximately 9.9x coverage per clonotype. TCRdb's copy holds only in-frame clones and misses some; the assay was immunoSEQ multiplex PCR. Of about 120,000 clones listed, 58% were seen once; the top ten hold 30% to 45%. Libraries of TCR beta were made from about 1.8 micrograms of genomic DNA that came from cryopreserved PBMCs. The sequence was collected from a human donor with chronic lymphocytic leukemia. The sequencing here drew on PBMCs, taken after 24 months of ibrutinib treatment.

CDR3 in DNA: TGTGCCAGCAGTCCTCTGAGTACCCAAGAGACCCAGTACTTC. It codes for CASSPLSTQETQYF. This chain links TRBV27 with TRBJ2-5, with unresolved D. CDR1 is MNHEY and CDR2 is SMNVEV in the germline V gene (reference sequence). V lost 5 bases and J 1 base, leaving 11 bases between the germline ends. The CDR3 extends over 14 amino acids.